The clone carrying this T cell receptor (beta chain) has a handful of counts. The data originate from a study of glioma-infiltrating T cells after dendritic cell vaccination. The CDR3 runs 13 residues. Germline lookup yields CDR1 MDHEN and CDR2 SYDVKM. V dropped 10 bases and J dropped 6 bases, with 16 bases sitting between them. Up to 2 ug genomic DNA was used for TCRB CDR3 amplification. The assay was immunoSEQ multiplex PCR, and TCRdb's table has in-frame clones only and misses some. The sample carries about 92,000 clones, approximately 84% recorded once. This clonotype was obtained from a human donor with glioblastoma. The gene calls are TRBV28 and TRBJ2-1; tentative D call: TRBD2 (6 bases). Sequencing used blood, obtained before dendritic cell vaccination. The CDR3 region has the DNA TGTGCCATCCCGGGGGACGTCGGCAATGAGCAGTTCTTC. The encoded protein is CAIPGDVGNEQFF.